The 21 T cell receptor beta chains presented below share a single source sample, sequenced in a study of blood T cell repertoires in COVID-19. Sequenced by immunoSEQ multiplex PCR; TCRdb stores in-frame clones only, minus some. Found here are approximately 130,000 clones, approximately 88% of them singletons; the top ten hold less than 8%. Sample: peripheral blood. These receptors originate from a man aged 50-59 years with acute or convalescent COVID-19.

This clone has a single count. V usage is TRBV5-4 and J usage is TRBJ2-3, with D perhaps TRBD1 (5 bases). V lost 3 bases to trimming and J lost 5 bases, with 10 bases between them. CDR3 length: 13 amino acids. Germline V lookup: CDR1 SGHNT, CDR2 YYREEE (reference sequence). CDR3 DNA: TGTGCCAGCAGCTCCGACAGAAGAGATACGCAGTATTTT. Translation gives CASSSDRRDTQYF.

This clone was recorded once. The CDR3 region has the DNA TGCGCCAGCAGTGAGCCCCCCGGGGGTTACACCGGGGAGCTGTTTTTT. This codes for CASSEPPGGYTGELFF. The chain employs TRBV10-2 and TRBJ2-2, with D possibly TRBD2 on 6 matching bases. Trimming shortened V by 2 bases and J by 3 bases, and 13 bases separated the two germline ends. Germline CDR1 is WSHSY and CDR2 is SAAADI. This CDR3 is 16 amino acids long.

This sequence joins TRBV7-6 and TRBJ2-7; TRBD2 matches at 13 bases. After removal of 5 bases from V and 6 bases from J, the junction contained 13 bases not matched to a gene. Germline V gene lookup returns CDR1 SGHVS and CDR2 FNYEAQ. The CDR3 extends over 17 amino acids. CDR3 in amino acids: CASSPPVGLAGVGEQYF. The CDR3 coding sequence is TGTGCCAGCAGCCCTCCGGTAGGACTAGCGGGAGTAGGCGAGCAGTACTTC.

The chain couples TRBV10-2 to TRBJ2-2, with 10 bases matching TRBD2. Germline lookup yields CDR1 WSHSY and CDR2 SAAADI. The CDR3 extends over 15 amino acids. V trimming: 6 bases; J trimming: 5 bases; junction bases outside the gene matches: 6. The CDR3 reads CASSVTSGITGELFF. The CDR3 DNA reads TGCGCCAGCAGCGTAACTAGCGGGATAACCGGGGAGCTGTTTTTT.

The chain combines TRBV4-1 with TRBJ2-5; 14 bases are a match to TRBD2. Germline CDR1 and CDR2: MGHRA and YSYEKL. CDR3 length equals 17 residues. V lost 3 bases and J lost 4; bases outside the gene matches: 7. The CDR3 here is CASSQGTSGRPSETQYF. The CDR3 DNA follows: TGCGCCAGCAGCCAGGGGACTAGCGGGAGACCTTCAGAGACCCAGTACTTC.

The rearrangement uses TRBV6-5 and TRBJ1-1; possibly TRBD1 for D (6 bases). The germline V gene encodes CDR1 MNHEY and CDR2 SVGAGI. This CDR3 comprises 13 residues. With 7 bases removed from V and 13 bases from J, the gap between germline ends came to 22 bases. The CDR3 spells CASTGGADPRGFF. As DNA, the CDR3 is TGTGCCAGCACTGGGGGGGCCGACCCCAGGGGTTTCTTT.

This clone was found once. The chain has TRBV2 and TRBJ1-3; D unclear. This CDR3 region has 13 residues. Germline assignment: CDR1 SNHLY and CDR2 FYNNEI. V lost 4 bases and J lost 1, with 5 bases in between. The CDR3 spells CASSVQSGNTIYF. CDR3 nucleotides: TGTGCCAGCAGTGTTCAGTCTGGAAACACCATATATTTT.

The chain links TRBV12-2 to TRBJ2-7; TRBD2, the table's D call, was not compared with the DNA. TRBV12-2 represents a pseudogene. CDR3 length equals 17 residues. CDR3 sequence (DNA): TGTGCAAGTCGCCTAGCCTACGCGGGAGGGCCTTGGTACGAGCAGTACTTC. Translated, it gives CASRLAYAGGPWYEQYF.

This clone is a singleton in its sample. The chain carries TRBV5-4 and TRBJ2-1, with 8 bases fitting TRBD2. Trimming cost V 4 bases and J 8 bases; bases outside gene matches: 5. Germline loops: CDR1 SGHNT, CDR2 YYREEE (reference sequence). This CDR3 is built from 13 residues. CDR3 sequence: CASSGTSFDEQFF. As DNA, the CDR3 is TGTGCCAGCAGCGGGACTAGTTTCGATGAGCAGTTCTTC.

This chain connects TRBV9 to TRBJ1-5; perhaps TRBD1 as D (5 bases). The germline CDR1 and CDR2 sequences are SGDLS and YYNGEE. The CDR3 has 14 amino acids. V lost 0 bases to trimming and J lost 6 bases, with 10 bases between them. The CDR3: CASSVDGGVQPQHF. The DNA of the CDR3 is TGTGCCAGCAGCGTAGATGGGGGGGTTCAGCCCCAGCATTTT.

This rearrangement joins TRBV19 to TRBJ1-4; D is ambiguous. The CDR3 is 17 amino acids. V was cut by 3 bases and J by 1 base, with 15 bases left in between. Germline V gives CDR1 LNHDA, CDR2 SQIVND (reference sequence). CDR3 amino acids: CASSILGFGGTNEKLFF. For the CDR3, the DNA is TGTGCCAGTAGTATCTTGGGATTTGGAGGAACTAATGAAAAACTGTTTTTT.

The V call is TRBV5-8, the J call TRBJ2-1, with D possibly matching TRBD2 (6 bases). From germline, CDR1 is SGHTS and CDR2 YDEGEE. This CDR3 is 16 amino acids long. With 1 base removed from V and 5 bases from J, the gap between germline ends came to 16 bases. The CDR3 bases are TGTGCCAGCAGCTTGATGGGCACTAGCTTCCACAATGAGCAGTTCTTC. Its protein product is CASSLMGTSFHNEQFF.

In DNA form, the CDR3 reads TGTGCCAGCACTAGCGGGGATTACAATGAGCAGTTCTTC. This codes for CASTSGDYNEQFF. V is TRBV2 and J is TRBJ2-1; 9 bases match TRBD2. In germline, CDR1 is SNHLY, CDR2 FYNNEI. The CDR3 has 13 amino acids. V shed 7 bases and J 4 bases; nucleotides not matched to a gene: 2.

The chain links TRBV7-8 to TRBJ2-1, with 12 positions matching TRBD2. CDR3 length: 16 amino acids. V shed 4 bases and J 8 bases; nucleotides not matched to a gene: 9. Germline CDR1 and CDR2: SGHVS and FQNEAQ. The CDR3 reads CASSSDLTSGSDEQFF. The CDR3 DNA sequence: TGTGCCAGCAGCTCAGACCTGACTAGCGGGAGTGATGAGCAGTTCTTC.

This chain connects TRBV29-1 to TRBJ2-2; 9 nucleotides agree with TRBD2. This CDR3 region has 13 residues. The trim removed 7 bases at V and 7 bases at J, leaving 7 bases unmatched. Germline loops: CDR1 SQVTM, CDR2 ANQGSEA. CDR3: CSGSGTSSGELFF. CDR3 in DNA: TGCAGCGGCAGCGGGACTAGCAGCGGGGAGCTGTTTTTT.

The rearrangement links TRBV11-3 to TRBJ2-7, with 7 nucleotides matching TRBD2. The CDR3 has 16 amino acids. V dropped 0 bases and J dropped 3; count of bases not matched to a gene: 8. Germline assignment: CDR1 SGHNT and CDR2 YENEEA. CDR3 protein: CASSLDIGGGSYEQYF. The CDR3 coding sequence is TGTGCCAGCAGCTTAGATATTGGTGGCGGGAGCTACGAGCAGTACTTC.

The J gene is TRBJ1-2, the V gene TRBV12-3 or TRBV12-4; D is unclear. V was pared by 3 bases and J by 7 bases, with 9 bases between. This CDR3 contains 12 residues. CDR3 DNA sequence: TGTGCCAGCAGTTTCCGGGTGAGTGGCTACACCTTC. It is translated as CASSFRVSGYTF.

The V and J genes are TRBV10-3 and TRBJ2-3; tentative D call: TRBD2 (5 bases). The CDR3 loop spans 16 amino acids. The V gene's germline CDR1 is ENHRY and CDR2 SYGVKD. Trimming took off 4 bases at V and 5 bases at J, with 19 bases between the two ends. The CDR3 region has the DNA TGTGCCATCAGTGGGGCGAGCGGACCACTGGAAGATACGCAGTATTTT. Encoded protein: CAISGASGPLEDTQYF.

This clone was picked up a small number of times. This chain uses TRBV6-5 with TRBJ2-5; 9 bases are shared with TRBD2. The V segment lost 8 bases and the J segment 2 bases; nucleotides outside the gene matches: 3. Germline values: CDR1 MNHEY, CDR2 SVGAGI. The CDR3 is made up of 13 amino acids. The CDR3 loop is CASEREVQETQYF. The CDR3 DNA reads TGTGCCAGCGAGCGGGAGGTGCAAGAGACCCAGTACTTC.

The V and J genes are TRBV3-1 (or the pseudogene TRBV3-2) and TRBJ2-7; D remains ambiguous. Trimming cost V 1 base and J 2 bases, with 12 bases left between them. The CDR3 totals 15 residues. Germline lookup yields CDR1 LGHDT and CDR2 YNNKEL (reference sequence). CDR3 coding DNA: TGTGCCAGCAGCCAAGGGTCCAGGATGACCTACGAGCAGTACTTC. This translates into CASSQGSRMTYEQYF.

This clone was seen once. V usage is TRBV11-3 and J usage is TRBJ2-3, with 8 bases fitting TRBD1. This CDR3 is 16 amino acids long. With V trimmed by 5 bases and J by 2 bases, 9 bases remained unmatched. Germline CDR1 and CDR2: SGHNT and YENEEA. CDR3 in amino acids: CASSGDRSPHTDTQYF. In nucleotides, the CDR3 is TGTGCCAGCAGCGGGGACAGGTCCCCCCACACAGATACGCAGTATTTT.